This paragraph reports one T cell receptor beta chain. CDR3 length: 16 residues. The V gene's germline CDR1 is SGHRS and CDR2 YFSETQ. V gave up 0 bases and J gave up 1 base, with 13 bases separating them. In each PCR, synthetic TCR analog templates were spiked in. Produced via immunoSEQ multiplex PCR; TCRdb's table is partial and in-frame only. The sample has 45,000 or so clones; roughly 86% are singletons. This specimen belongs to a study of PD-L1 blockade in urothelial cancer. Study information: Patients commenced intravenous atezolizumab, 1,200 mg every 3 weeks, in the mid-2010s. Patients had received 0 to 3 prior chemotherapy regimens. At 3 weeks after treatment start (second dose) and again at 6 weeks, blood was analyzed.

The receptor was isolated from a man in his 70s with urothelial cancer. V gene TRBV5-1 combines with J gene TRBJ2-5; D perhaps matches TRBD2 (6 bases). This sample comprised PBMCs, obtained around atezolizumab (anti-PD-L1) treatment. The CDR3, as DNA: TGCGCCAGCAGCTTGGGCGGCGGGACCTCCCAAGAGACCCAGTACTTC. Amino acids: CASSLGGGTSQETQYF.